The 12 T cell receptor beta chains in this list originate from one sample, sequenced in a study of blood T cell repertoires in COVID-19. The table came from immunoSEQ multiplex PCR; TCRdb's copy has only in-frame clones and leaves some out. The data contain approximately 180,000 clones, 60% to 80% of them seen just once; the ten biggest clones take up roughly 25%. The specimen sequenced was peripheral blood. The receptor source for this set is a woman in her 70s with acute or convalescent COVID-19.

This clone was seen a few times. The gene calls are TRBV2 and TRBJ2-1; no reliable D call. The CDR3 is 14 amino acids. Germline loops: CDR1 SNHLY, CDR2 FYNNEI. The V and J ends lost 2 bases and 0 bases respectively, with 5 bases between them. The CDR3 DNA reads TGTGCCAGCAGTGAATCTAGCTCCTACAATGAGCAGTTCTTC. As protein: CASSESSSYNEQFF. The full variable domain, completed using reference TRBV2 and TRBJ2-1, is EPEVTQTPSHQVTQMGQEVILRCVPISNHLYFYWYRQILGQKVEFLVSFYNNEISEKSEIFDDQFSVERPDGSNFTLKIRSTKLEDSAMYFCASSESSSYNEQFFGPGTRLTVL.

Only one count was recorded for this clone. The chain uses TRBV2 and TRBJ2-3, with 7 bases identical to TRBD2. CDR1 and CDR2 from the germline V gene are SNHLY and FYNNEI. This CDR3 comprises 15 residues. The J segment lost 5 bases and the V segment lost 7 bases, leaving 12 bases of the junction unmatched. As DNA, the CDR3 is TGTGCCAGCAAAAGCGGCGGGAGTGGGGGAGATACGCAGTATTTT. Translation gives CASKSGGSGGDTQYF.

This sequence joins TRBV5-1 and TRBJ1-1, with 8 bases that match TRBD1. The germline V gene has CDR1 SGHRS and CDR2 YFSETQ. The CDR3 has 15 amino acids. V lost 0 bases to trimming and J lost 1 base; unmatched junction nucleotides: 2. CDR3 sequence (DNA): TGCGCCAGCAGCTTGGGACAGGGGCAGAACACTGAAGCTTTCTTT. It encodes CASSLGQGQNTEAFF.

The V gene is TRBV5-4, the J gene TRBJ2-1; D unresolved. With 0 bases removed from V and 1 base from J, the gap between germline ends came to 5 bases. Germline CDR1 is SGHNT and CDR2 is YYREEE (reference sequence). The CDR3 contains 14 residues. The DNA for the CDR3 is TGTGCCAGCAGCTTGGGCGGATCCTACAATGAGCAGTTCTTC. Protein: CASSLGGSYNEQFF.

The chain has TRBV6-4 and TRBJ2-1; the D is unclear. This CDR3 region has 13 residues. Trimming shortened V by 0 bases and J by 4 bases, and 4 bases separated the two germline ends. Looked up from germline, CDR1 is MRHNA and CDR2 is SNTAGT. The DNA of the CDR3 is TGTGCCAGCAGTGACTCTACTTACAATGAGCAGTTCTTC. Its translation is CASSDSTYNEQFF.

This clone was seen a handful of times. The rearrangement links TRBV30 to TRBJ2-3; 9 bases are shared with TRBD1. The length of the CDR3 is 13 residues. The germline V gene has CDR1 GTSNPN and CDR2 SVGIG (reference sequence). V was pared by 3 bases and J by 5 bases, with 3 bases of the junction left unmatched. The CDR3 nucleotides are TGTGCCTGGAGACAGGGGGCAGGAGATACGCAGTATTTT. Translating gives CAWRQGAGDTQYF.

V is TRBV19 and J is TRBJ2-7, with a tentative D call TRBD1 (6 bases). The CDR3 has 14 residues. Germline CDR1 is LNHDA and CDR2 is SQIVND (reference sequence). Trimming took 2 bases from V and 5 from J, leaving 13 bases between them. The CDR3 region is CASSIQGSSNEQYF. The CDR3 nucleotides read TGTGCCAGTAGTATACAGGGGAGTTCCAACGAGCAGTACTTC.

This rearrangement joins TRBV2 to TRBJ2-3, with 9 nucleotides matching TRBD2. Germline trimming cut 6 bases from V and 4 bases from J; bases unmatched to any gene: 11. The germline V gene encodes CDR1 SNHLY and CDR2 FYNNEI. This CDR3 has 16 amino acids. As DNA, the CDR3 is TGTGCCAGCAGCCTGAGGTCTAGCGGGATGTCAGATACGCAGTATTTT. Protein sequence: CASSLRSSGMSDTQYF.

The rearrangement joins TRBV5-4 to TRBJ1-1; the D is unclear. V lost 6 bases to trimming and J lost 1 base, with 13 bases between them. Germline V gives CDR1 SGHNT, CDR2 YYREEE (reference sequence). CDR3 length: 14 amino acids. Here the CDR3 DNA reads TGTGCCAGCACCCCCGATTACAGGAACACTGAAGCTTTCTTT. It is translated as CASTPDYRNTEAFF. The entire variable domain, with the rest obtained from reference TRBV5-4 and TRBJ1-1, is as follows: ETGVTQSPTHLIKTRGQQVTLRCSSQSGHNTVSWYQQALGQGPQFIFQYYREEENGRGNFPPRFSGLQFPNYSSELNVNALELDDSALYLCASTPDYRNTEAFFGQGTRLTVV.

The chain is built from TRBV5-1 and TRBJ1-2; D may be TRBD1 (6 bases). The germline V and J ends were trimmed by 5 bases and 6 bases, with 17 bases remaining between them. The CDR3 has 14 amino acids. Germline CDR1 SGHRS, CDR2 YFSETQ. CDR3 sequence: CASRRNSGAHGYTF. CDR3 coding DNA: TGCGCCAGCAGAAGAAACTCAGGGGCACATGGCTACACCTTC.

This clone was observed a single time. The CDR3 region has the DNA TGTGCCACCAGCAGGACTATAACGGACGAGCAGTACTTC. This encodes CATSRTITDEQYF. This rearrangement joins TRBV15 to TRBJ2-7, with TRBD2 as a possible D gene (5 bases). V lost 3 bases and J lost 5, with 11 bases in between. In germline, CDR1 is LNHNV, CDR2 YYDKDF (reference sequence). The CDR3 covers 13 residues.

The table lists this clone with a few counts. The chain is built from TRBV3-1 (or the pseudogene TRBV3-2) and TRBJ2-7; 8 bases agree with TRBD2. V lost 1 base, J lost 3 bases, and 11 bases stayed unmatched. Germline V gene lookup returns CDR1 LGHDT and CDR2 YNNKEL (reference sequence). This CDR3 spans 17 amino acids. CDR3: CASSQVPPTSDYYEQYF. The CDR3 region has the DNA TGTGCCAGCAGCCAAGTACCCCCGACTAGCGACTACTACGAGCAGTACTTC.